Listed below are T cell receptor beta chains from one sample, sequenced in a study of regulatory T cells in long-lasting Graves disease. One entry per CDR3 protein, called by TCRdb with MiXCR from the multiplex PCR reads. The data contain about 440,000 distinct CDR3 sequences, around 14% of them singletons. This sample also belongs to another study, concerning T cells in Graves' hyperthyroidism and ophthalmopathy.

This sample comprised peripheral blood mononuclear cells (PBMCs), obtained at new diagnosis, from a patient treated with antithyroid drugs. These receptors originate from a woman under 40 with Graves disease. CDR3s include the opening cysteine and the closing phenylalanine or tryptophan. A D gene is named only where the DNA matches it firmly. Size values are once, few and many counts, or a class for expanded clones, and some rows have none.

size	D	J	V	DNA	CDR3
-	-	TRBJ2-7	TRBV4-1	TGCGCCAGCAGCCAAGACCCTGGCTACTCCTACGAGCAGTACTTC	CASSQDPGYSYEQYF
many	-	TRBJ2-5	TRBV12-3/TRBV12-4	TGTGCCAGCAGCGAAACGGAGTCCCTCGCCTTC	CASSETESLAF
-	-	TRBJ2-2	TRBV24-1	TGTGCCACCAGTGGGACACGGGACACCGGGGAGCTGTTTTTT	CATSGTRDTGELFF
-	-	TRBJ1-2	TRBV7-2	TGTGCCAGCAGCTGGGGTTATAGGGATGGCTACACCTTC	CASSWGYRDGYTF
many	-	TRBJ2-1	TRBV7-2	TGTGCCAGCAGCTTAGATGGTCTAGCAGGATTGTTCTTC	CASSLDGLAGLFF
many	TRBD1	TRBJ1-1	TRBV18	TGTGCCAGCTCCCCTACCACAGGGGAGGGCACTGAAGCTTTCTTT	CASSPTTGEGTEAFF
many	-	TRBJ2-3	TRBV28	TGTGCCAGCAGTTTATCGGCTAGGGGTACAGATACGCAGTATTTT	CASSLSARGTDTQYF
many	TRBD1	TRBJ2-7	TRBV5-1	TGCGCCAGCAGCTTCGACAGGGCGGACGAGCAGTACTTC	CASSFDRADEQYF
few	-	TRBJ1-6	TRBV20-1	TGCAGTGCTAGAGATGGCCAGGGTGGGCCACCCCTCCACTTT	CSARDGQGGPPLHF
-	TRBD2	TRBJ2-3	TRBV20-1	TGCAGTGCCAGAGGGCGACTAGCGGGAGTTTGGGGCACAGATACGCAGTATTTT	CSARGRLAGVWGTDTQYF
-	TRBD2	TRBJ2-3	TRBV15	TGTGCCACCGAGGGGGAACTAGCGGGAACAGATACGCAGTATTTT	CATEGELAGTDTQYF
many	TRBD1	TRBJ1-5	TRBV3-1	TGTGCCAGCAGCTTGACAGGGAATCAGCCCCAGCATTTT	CASSLTGNQPQHF
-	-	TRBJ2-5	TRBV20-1	TGCAGTGCTAGTCTACGGCAAGAGACCCAGTACTTC	CSASLRQETQYF
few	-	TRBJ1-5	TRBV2	TGTGCCAGCAGCGATCCTTTTCAGCCCCAGCATTTT	CASSDPFQPQHF